The rows below give T cell receptor beta chains drawn from one sample of a study of blood T cell repertoires in COVID-19. Sequencing used immunoSEQ multiplex PCR; TCRdb keeps in-frame clones, though not all of them. Of around 190,000 clones in the sample, 70% to 80% were seen once. Sequenced input: peripheral blood. The receptors were gathered from a woman between 45 and 60 years old with active or convalescent COVID-19. Each CDR3 is given with its conserved first and last residue. D genes are given only for firm matches. The size entry is marked missing in some rows and otherwise reads once, few, many or a size class.

j_call clone_size v_call d_call cdr3_aa cdr3_nt
TRBJ2-1 . TRBV28 . CASSLSSNEQFF TGTGCCAGCAGTTTATCCAGCAATGAGCAGTTCTTC
TRBJ1-2 . TRBV12-3/TRBV12-4 TRBD1 CASSPDRGYGYTF TGTGCCAGCAGCCCGGACAGGGGCTATGGCTACACCTTC
TRBJ2-7 few TRBV28 . CASRVHVSSYEQYF TGTGCCAGCAGGGTGCATGTCAGCTCCTACGAGCAGTACTTC
TRBJ2-7 . TRBV30 TRBD2 CAWSVGGLAAF TGTGCCTGGAGTGTGGGGGGACTAGCGGCCTTC
TRBJ1-2 once TRBV29-1 . CSVEDPTGRKLNYGYTF TGCAGCGTTGAAGATCCGACAGGTCGTAAGCTGAACTATGGCTACACCTTC
TRBJ2-3 . TRBV19 TRBD1 CASSLGQGTDTQYF TGTGCCAGTAGTTTAGGACAGGGCACAGATACGCAGTATTTT
TRBJ1-5 once TRBV5-8 TRBD1 CASSSDRGGNQPQHF TGTGCCAGCAGCTCGGACAGGGGGGGCAATCAGCCCCAGCATTTT
TRBJ1-1 few TRBV11-3 . CASSLDKNTEAFF TGTGCCAGCAGCTTAGATAAGAACACTGAAGCTTTCTTT
TRBJ2-1 once TRBV5-6 . CASSSLSPLNEQFF TGTGCCAGCAGCTCCCTGAGCCCCCTCAATGAGCAGTTCTTC
TRBJ2-5 . TRBV11-2 . CASSFNGQSAETQYF TGTGCCAGCAGCTTTAACGGACAGTCGGCAGAGACCCAGTACTTC
TRBJ2-1 . TRBV4-3 . CAPPRLQGGDDGEQFF TGCGCCCCCCCCCGACTCCAAGGAGGGGATGACGGTGAGCAGTTCTTC
TRBJ2-7 . TRBV7-3 TRBD2 CASSPGGSSYEQYF TGTGCCAGCAGCCCGGGCGGGAGCTCCTACGAGCAGTACTTC
TRBJ2-1 . TRBV19 . CASEAEVPYNEQFF TGTGCCAGTGAAGCGGAGGTTCCCTACAATGAGCAGTTCTTC
TRBJ2-3 . TRBV7-2 . CASNLWGLYTDTQYF TGTGCCAGCAACCTATGGGGCCTTTACACAGATACGCAGTATTTT
TRBJ1-2 . TRBV6-2/TRBV6-3 . CASRPLRDIANYGYTF TGTGCCAGCAGACCTCTCCGGGACATAGCTAACTATGGCTACACCTTC
TRBJ2-7 . TRBV4-3 TRBD2 CASSQGTLAGAGEQYF TGCGCCAGCAGCCAAGGGACACTAGCGGGAGCTGGCGAGCAGTACTTC